This TCR beta chain was documented in a study of persistence of HIV-infected CD4 T cells. Broader study findings: Compared with CD3/CD28-stimulated cells, CMV- and Gag-responding cells showed lower TCRbeta richness. Within sorted populations, more oligoclonal TCRs accompanied more oligoclonal proviruses.

This clone has just a few counts. Antigen specificity is unknown. Overlapping HIV-1 Gag 15-mer peptides at roughly 1 ug per peptide per mL were used. CD4+ T cells upregulating both CD40 ligand and CD69 were sorted as responding cells. For about 20 hours, CD8-depleted PBMCs received anti-CD28/CD49d costimulation, a CD40-blocking antibody and enfuvirtide. The libraries were made with immunoSEQ version 4 in survey mode. The assay was immunoSEQ multiplex PCR, and TCRdb's table has in-frame clones only and misses some. The repertoire holds around 32,000 clones, approximately 70% seen once, with 1.4% in the top ten. The sequence derives from an adult man with HIV who was CMV-seropositive. Sequencing used CD4+ T cells sorted from PBMCs after approximately 19-hour stimulation, obtained from a patient who received antiretroviral therapy.

CDR3 coding DNA: TGTGCCAGCAGCCGTGGGACTAGCGGGGGCCTGAACACCGGGGAGCTGTTTTTT. The encoded protein is CASSRGTSGGLNTGELFF. This rearrangement joins TRBV11-2 to TRBJ2-2; 14 positions agree with TRBD2. CDR3 size: 18 residues. From germline, CDR1 is SGHAT and CDR2 FQNNGV. The V and J ends lost 5 bases and 1 base, in that order; junction bases with no gene match: 6.